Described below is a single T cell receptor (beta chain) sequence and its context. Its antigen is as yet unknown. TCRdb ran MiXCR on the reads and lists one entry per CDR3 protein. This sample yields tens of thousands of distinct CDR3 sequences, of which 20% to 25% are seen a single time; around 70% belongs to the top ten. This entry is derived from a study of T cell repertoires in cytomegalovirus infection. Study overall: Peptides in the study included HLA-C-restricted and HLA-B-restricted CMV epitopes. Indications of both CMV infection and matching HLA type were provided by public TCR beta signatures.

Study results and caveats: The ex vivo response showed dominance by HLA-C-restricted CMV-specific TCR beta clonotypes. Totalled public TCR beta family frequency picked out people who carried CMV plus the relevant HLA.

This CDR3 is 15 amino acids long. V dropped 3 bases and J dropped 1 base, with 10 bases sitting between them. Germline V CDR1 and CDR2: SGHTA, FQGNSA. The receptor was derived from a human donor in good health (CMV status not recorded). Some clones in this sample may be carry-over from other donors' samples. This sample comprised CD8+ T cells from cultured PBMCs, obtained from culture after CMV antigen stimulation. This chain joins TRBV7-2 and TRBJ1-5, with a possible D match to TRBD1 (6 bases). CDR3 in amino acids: CASSFSRGSNQPQHF. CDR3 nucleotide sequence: TGTGCCAGCAGCTTCTCGAGGGGGAGCAATCAGCCCCAGCATTTT.